The source of this T cell receptor (beta chain) is a study of blood T cell repertoires in COVID-19. Study at large: T cells, B-cell-depleted T cells, or PBMCs supplied cDNA or gDNA.

Only in-frame clones appear in the TCRdb table, and some are missing; sequencing was by immunoSEQ multiplex PCR. The table lists 160,000 or so clones, just under 80% of them singletons. This clone turned up a few times. The CDR3 has 14 amino acids. The V gene lost 2 bases and the J gene lost 2 bases, with 10 bases spanning the gap. Germline V gene sequence: CDR1 MNHEY, CDR2 SMNVEV (reference sequence). This clonotype was obtained from an elderly woman with acute or convalescent COVID-19. Sequencing input: peripheral blood. This sequence joins TRBV27 and TRBJ2-7; no clear D gene. Here the CDR3 DNA reads TGTGCCAGCAGTTTAACCACCCGCGCCTACGAGCAGTACTTC. Its protein is CASSLTTRAYEQYF.